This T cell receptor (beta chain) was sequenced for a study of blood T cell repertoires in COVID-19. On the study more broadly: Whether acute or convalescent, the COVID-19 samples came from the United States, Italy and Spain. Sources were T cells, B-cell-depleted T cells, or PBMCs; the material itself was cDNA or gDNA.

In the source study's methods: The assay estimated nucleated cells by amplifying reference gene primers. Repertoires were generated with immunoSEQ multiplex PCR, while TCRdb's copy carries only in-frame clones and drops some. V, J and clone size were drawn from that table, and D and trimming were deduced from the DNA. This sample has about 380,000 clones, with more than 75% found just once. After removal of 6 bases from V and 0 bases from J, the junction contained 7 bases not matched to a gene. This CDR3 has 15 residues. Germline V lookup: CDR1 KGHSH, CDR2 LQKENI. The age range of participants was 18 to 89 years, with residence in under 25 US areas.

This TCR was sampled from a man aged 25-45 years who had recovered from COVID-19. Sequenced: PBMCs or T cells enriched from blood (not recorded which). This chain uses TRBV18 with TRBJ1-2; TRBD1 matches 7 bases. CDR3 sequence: CASSSTGQANYGYTF. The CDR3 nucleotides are TGTGCCAGCTCTTCGACAGGGCAAGCTAACTATGGCTACACCTTC.